This T cell receptor beta chain was identified in a study of CD8+ T cells in alopecia areata. Background on the study: Tofacitinib continued for 6 to 18 months and was then withheld for 6 months.

Overall study findings and caveats: Elevated clonality characterized lesional scalp relative to normal scalp, particularly in alopecia totalis/universalis.

A note on this clone: The antigen is undetermined.

Extraction and reverse transcription of RNA yielded cDNA as the sequencing template. TCRdb keeps only in-frame clones here, not all; method: immunoSEQ multiplex PCR. The sample includes some 110,000 clones, roughly two fifths of them seen just once. Trimming took 0 bases from V and 2 from J, leaving 8 bases between them. This CDR3 comprises 14 residues. Germline loops: CDR1 MDHEN, CDR2 SYDVKM. The clonotype was recovered from a human donor with alopecia areata. The specimen was CD4+ T cells sorted from blood. The V gene is TRBV28, the J gene TRBJ2-7, with TRBD1 as a possible D gene (6 bases). The CDR3, as DNA: TGTGCCAGCAGTTTATGGCAGGGGACCTACGAGCAGTACTTC. Protein: CASSLWQGTYEQYF.